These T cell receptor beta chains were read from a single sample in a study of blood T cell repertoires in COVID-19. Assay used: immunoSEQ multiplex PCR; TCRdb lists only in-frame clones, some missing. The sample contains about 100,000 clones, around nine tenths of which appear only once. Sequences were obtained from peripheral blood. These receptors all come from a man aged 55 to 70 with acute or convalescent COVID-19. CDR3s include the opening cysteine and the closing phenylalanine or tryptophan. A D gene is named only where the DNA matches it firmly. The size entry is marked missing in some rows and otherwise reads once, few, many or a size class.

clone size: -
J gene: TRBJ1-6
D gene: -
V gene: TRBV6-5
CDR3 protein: CASSYSPQVNSPLHF
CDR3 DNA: TGTGCCAGCAGTTACTCTCCGCAGGTTAATTCACCCCTCCACTTT

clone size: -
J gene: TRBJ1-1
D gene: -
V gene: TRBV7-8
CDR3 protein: CASSLGGPTSWTEAFF
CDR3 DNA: TGTGCCAGCAGCTTAGGGGGCCCCACGTCGTGGACTGAAGCTTTCTTT

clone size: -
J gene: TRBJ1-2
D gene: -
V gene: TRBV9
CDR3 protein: CASSVEPGYGYTF
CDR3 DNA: TGTGCCAGCAGCGTAGAACCAGGATATGGCTACACCTTC

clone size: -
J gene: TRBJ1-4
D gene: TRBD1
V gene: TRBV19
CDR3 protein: CASSMGQEKLFF
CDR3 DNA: TGTGCCAGTAGTATGGGACAGGAAAAACTGTTTTTT

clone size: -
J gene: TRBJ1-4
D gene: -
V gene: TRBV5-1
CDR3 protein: CASSLGGQDVGELFF
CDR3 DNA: TGCGCCAGCAGCTTGGGAGGGCAGGACGTCGGGGAACTGTTTTTT

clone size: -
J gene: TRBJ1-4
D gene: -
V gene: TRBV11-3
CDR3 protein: CASSLERQEKLFF
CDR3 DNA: TGTGCCAGCAGCTTAGAACGTCAGGAAAAACTGTTTTTT

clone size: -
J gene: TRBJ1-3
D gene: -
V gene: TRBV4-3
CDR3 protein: CASSQSRGGLGNTIYF
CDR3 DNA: TGCGCCAGCAGCCAATCCCGCGGGGGTCTTGGAAACACCATATATTTT

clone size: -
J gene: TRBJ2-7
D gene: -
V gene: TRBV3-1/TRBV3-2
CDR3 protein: CASSSGGGEQYF
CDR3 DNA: TGTGCCAGCAGCTCAGGGGGAGGAGAGCAGTACTTC

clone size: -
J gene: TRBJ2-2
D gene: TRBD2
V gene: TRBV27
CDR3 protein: CASSLLPGLAGEGTGELFF
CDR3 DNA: TGTGCCAGCAGTTTGCTCCCGGGACTAGCGGGAGAGGGCACCGGGGAGCTGTTTTTT

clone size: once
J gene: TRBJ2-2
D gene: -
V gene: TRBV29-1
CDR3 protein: CSVESSSGELFF
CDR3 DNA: TGCAGCGTTGAATCTAGTTCCGGGGAGCTGTTTTTT

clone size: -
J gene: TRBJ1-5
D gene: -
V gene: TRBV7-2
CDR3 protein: CASSPTPGDSNQPQHF
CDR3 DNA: TGTGCCAGCAGCCCAACCCCGGGGGATAGCAATCAGCCCCAGCATTTT

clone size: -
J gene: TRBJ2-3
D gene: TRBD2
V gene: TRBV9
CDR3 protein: CASSVESGRAPTDTQYF
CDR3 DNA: TGTGCCAGCAGCGTAGAAAGCGGGAGGGCCCCCACAGATACGCAGTATTTT

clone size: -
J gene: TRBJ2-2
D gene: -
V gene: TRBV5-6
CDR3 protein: CASSLPTRSGELFF
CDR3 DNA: TGTGCCAGCAGCTTACCTACTCGGTCTGGGGAGCTGTTTTTT

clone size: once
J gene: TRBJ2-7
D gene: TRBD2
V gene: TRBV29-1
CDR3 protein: CSVVAPSGSHEQYF
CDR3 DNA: TGCAGCGTTGTGGCGCCGAGCGGGAGCCACGAGCAGTACTTC

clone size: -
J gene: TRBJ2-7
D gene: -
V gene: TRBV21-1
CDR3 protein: CASSLTSGRARTRNF
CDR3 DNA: TGTGCCAGCAGCCTAACTAGCGGGAGGGCCAGGACTAGGAACTTC

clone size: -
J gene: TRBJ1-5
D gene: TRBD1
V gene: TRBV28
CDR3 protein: CASSLGQGAGNQPQHF
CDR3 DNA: TGTGCCAGCAGTTTGGGACAGGGGGCTGGCAATCAGCCCCAGCATTTT

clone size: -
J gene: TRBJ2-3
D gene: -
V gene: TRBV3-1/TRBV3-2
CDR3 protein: CASSQDHYTDTQYF
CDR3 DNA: TGTGCCAGCAGCCAAGACCACTACACAGATACGCAGTATTTT

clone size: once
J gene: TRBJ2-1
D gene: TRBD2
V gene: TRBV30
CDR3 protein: CAWSVTSGRQFF
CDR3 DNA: TGTGCCTGGAGTGTGACTAGCGGGAGGCAGTTCTTC

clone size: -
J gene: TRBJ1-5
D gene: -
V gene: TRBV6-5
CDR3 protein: CASSRTPNQPQHF
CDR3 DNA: TGTGCCAGCAGCCGGACACCGAATCAGCCCCAGCATTTT

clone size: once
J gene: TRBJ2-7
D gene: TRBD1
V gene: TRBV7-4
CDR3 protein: CASSPGPGTGSYEQYF
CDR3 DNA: TGTGCCAGCAGCCCCGGGCCCGGGACAGGGTCCTACGAGCAGTACTTC

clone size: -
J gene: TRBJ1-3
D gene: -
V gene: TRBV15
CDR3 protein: CATSREYGGFSSGNTIYF
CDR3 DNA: TGTGCCACCAGCAGAGAATATGGCGGGTTTAGCTCTGGAAACACCATATATTTT

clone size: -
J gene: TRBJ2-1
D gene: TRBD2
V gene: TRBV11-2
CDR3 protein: CASRQGTSGVIFNEQFF
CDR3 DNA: TGTGCCAGCAGACAAGGGACTAGCGGGGTGATCTTCAATGAGCAGTTCTTC

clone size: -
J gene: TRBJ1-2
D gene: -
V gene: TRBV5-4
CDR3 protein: CASSLYTGGGYTF
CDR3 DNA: TGTGCCAGCAGCTTGTATACAGGCGGTGGCTACACCTTC

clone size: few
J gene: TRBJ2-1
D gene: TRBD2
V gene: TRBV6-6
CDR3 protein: CASNRPKGSGTRYEQFF
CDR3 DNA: TGTGCCAGCAATCGACCCAAAGGCAGCGGGACCCGGTATGAGCAGTTCTTC

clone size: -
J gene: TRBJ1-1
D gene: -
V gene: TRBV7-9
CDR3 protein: CASSINSNTEAFF
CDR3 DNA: TGTGCCAGCAGCATAAACAGTAACACTGAAGCTTTCTTT

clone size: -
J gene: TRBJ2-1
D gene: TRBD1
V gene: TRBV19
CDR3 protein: CASNPTGISSEQFF
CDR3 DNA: TGTGCCAGTAATCCGACAGGGATTAGCAGTGAGCAGTTCTTC

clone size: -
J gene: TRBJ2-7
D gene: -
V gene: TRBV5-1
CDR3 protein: CASSLSGLSYEQYF
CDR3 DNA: TGCGCCAGCAGCTTGTCGGGTCTCTCCTACGAGCAGTACTTC

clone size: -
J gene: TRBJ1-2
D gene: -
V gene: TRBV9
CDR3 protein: CASSVGSGNYGYTF
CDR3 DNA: TGTGCCAGCAGCGTAGGTTCGGGAAACTATGGCTACACCTTC

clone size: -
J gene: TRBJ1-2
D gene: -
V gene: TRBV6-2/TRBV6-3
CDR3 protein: CASSYQLQGIGYTF
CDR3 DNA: TGTGCCAGCAGTTACCAACTACAGGGAATTGGCTACACCTTC

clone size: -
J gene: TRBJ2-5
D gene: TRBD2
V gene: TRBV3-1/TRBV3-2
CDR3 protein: CASSLGTSGHQETQYF
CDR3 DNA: TGTGCCAGCAGCCTCGGGACTAGCGGCCACCAAGAGACCCAGTACTTC

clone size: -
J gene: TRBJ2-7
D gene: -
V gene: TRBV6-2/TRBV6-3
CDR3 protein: CASSQGSYEQYF
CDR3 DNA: TGTGCCAGCAGTCAAGGGAGCTACGAGCAGTACTTC

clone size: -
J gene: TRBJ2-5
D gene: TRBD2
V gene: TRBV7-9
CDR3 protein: CASSLPLLGPTSGQETQYF
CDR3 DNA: TGTGCCAGCAGCTTACCCCTCCTAGGGCCAACTAGCGGCCAAGAGACCCAGTACTTC

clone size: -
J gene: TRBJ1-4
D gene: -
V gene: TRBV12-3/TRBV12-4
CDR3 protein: CASQGGVEEKLFF
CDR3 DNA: TGTGCCAGCCAGGGAGGGGTGGAGGAAAAACTGTTTTTT

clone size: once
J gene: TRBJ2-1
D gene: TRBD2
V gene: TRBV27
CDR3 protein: CASSMTGTSGLDEQFF
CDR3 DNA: TGTGCCAGCAGTATGACCGGGACTAGCGGCTTGGATGAGCAGTTCTTC

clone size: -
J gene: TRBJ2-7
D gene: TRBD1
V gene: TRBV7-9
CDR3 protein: CASSKNPDRGEQYF
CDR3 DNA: TGTGCCAGCAGCAAAAACCCCGACAGGGGCGAGCAGTACTTC

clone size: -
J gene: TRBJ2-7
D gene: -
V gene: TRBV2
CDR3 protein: CASKEGAYEQYF
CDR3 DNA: TGTGCCAGCAAGGAGGGGGCGTACGAGCAGTACTTC

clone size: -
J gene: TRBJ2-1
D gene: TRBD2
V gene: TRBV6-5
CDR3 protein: CASSFRTSVGVDEQFF
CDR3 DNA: TGTGCCAGCAGTTTTAGGACTAGCGTGGGTGTTGATGAGCAGTTCTTC

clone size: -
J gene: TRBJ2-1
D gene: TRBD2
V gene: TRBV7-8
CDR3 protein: CASSLRAGVGYNEQFF
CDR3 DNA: TGTGCCAGCAGCCTGCGGGCGGGAGTGGGTTACAATGAGCAGTTCTTC

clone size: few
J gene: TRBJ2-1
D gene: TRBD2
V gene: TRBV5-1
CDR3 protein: CASSPTSGFGGNEQFF
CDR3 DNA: TGCGCCAGCAGTCCTACTAGCGGATTCGGGGGCAATGAGCAGTTCTTC

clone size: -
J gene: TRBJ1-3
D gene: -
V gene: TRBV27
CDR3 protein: CASSLGAHSGNTIYF
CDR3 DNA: TGTGCCAGCAGTTTAGGGGCACACTCTGGAAACACCATATATTTT

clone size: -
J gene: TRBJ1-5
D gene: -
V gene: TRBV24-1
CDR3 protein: CATSGGGNQPQHF
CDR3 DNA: TGTGCCACCAGTGGGGGAGGCAATCAGCCCCAGCATTTT

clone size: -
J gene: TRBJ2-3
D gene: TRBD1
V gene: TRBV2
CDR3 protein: CASSEALPGQGPSTDTQYF
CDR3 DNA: TGTGCCAGCAGTGAAGCGCTTCCGGGACAGGGGCCCAGCACAGATACGCAGTATTTT

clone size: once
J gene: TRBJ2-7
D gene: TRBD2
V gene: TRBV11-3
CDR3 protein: CASSRLAGGAYEQYF
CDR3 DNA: TGTGCCAGCAGTCGACTAGCGGGAGGGGCCTACGAGCAGTACTTC

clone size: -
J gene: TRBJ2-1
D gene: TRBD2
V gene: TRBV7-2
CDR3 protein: CASRSQPSGTADYNEQFF
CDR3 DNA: TGTGCCAGCAGAAGCCAACCTAGCGGGACTGCCGACTACAATGAGCAGTTCTTC

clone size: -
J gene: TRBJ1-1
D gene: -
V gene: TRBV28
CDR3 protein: CASSLGALNTEAFF
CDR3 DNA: TGTGCCAGCAGTTTAGGGGCCCTGAACACTGAAGCTTTCTTT

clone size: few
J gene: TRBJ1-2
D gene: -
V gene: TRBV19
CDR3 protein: CASKDLQGSNYGYTF
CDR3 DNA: TGTGCCAGTAAAGATTTACAGGGTTCTAACTATGGCTACACCTTC

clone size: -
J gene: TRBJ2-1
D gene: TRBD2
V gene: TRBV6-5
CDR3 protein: CASSYQGLAEYNEQFF
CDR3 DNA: TGTGCCAGCAGTTACCAGGGACTAGCGGAATACAATGAGCAGTTCTTC

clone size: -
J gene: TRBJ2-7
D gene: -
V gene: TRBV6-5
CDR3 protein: CASRPRQGSYEQYF
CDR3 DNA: TGTGCCAGCAGACCGAGGCAGGGATCCTACGAGCAGTACTTC

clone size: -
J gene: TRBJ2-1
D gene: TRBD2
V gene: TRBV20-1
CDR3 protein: CSASYGSGRSYNEQFF
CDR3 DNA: TGCAGTGCTAGTTATGGTAGCGGGAGGTCTTACAATGAGCAGTTCTTC

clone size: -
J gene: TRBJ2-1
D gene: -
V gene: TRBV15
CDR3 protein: CATSPQRGTVRNEQFF
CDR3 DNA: TGTGCCACCAGCCCACAACGGGGGACCGTTAGGAATGAGCAGTTCTTC